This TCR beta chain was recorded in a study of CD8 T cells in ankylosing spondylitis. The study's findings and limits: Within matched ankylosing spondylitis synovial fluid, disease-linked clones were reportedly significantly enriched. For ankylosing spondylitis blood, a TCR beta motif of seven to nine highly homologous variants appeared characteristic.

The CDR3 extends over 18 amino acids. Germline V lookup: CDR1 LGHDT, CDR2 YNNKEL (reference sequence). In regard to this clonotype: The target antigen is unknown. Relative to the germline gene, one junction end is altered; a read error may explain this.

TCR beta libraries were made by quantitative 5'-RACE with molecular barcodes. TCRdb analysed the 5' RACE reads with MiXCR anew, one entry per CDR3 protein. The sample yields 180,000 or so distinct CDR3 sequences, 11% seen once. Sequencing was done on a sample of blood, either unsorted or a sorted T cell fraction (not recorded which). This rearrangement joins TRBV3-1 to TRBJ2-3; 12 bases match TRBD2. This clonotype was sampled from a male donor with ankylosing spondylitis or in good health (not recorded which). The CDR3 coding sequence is TGTGCCTGCAGCCAAGATACGAGACTAGCGGGAGTTACAGATACGCAGTATTTT. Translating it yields CACSQDTRLAGVTDTQYF.